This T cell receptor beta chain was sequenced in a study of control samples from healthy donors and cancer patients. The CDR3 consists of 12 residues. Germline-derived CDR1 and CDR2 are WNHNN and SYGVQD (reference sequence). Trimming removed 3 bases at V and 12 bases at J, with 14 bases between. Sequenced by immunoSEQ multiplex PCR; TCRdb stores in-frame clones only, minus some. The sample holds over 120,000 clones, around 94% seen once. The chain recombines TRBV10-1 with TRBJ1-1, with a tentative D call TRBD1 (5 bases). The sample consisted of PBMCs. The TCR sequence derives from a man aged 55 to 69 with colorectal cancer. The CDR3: CASSDPGTGTFF. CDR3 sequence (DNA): TGCGCCAGCAGTGATCCCGGGACTGGGACTTTCTTT.